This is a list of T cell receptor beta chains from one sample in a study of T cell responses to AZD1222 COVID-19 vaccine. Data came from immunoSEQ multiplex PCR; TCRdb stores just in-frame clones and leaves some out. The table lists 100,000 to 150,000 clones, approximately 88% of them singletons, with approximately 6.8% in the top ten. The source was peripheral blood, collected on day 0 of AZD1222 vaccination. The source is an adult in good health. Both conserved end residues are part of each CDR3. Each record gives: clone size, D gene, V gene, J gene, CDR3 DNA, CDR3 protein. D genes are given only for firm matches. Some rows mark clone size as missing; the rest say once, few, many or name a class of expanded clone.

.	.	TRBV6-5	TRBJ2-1	TGTGCCAGCAGTTACGCCCAGGGCTACAATGAGCAGTTCTTC	CASSYAQGYNEQFF
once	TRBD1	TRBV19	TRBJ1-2	TGTGCCAGTAGTACCCTCACGACAGGGAACTATGGCTACACCTTC	CASSTLTTGNYGYTF
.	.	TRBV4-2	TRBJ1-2	TGTGCCAGCAGCCCCACCTCTTATGGCTACACCTTC	CASSPTSYGYTF
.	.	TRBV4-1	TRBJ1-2	TGCGCCAGCAGCCTCGGGGGCTATGGCTACACCTTC	CASSLGGYGYTF
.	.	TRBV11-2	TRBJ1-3	TGTGCCAGCAGCTTATCCTCAGGAGGAAACACCATATATTTT	CASSLSSGGNTIYF
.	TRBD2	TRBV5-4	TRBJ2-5	TGTGCCAGCAGCTTGTCCGGTTTTAGCGGGGGGCAGACCCAGTACTTC	CASSLSGFSGGQTQYF
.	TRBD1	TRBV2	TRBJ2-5	TGTGCCAGCAGTGGAGACAGGGGGCCGCAAGAGACCCAGTACTTC	CASSGDRGPQETQYF
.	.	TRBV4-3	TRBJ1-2	TGCGCCAGCAGCCAAGATCAGTGGGGGGGCTACACCTTC	CASSQDQWGGYTF
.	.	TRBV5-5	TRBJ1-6	TGTGCCAGCAGCCAGGCAGAGGGTTCACCCCTCCACTTT	CASSQAEGSPLHF
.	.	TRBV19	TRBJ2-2	TGTGCCACCCACCGGGCAGACACGAACACCGGGGAGCTGTTTTTT	CATHRADTNTGELFF
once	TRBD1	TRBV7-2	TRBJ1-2	TGTGCCAGCAGCTTTGGGACAGGAGACTATGGCTACACCTTC	CASSFGTGDYGYTF
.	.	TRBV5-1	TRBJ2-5	TGCGCCAGCAGCCATGGGGGGGCCCCACAGGGGGAGACCCAGTACTTC	CASSHGGAPQGETQYF
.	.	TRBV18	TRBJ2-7	TGTGCCAGCTCACCAACGGACAAGGCTTATTACGAGCAGTACTTC	CASSPTDKAYYEQYF
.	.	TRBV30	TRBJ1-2	TGTGCCTGGAGCTGGAGGGAGGGATTCCATGGCTACACCTTC	CAWSWREGFHGYTF
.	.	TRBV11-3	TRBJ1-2	TGTGCCAGCAGCCTGTTCCCGAGGCAAGGGAGGGTCAGTAACTATGGCTACACCTTC	CASSLFPRQGRVSNYGYTF
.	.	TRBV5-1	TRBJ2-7	TGCGCCAGCAGCGAGCAGGGAATAAGCTACGAGCAGTACTTC	CASSEQGISYEQYF
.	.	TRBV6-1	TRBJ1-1	TGTGCCAGCAGTGATTTTGGAGCTTTCTTT	CASSDFGAFF
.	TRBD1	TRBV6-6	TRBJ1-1	TGTGCCAGCAGTTCCGACAGGGAGAGGTGGAGAGGTGAAGCTTTCTTT	CASSSDRERWRGEAFF
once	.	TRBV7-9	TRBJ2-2	TGTGCCAGCAGCCGTCGACAAACGAGCACCGGGGAGCTGTTTTTT	CASSRRQTSTGELFF
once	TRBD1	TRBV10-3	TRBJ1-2	TGTGCCATCAGTGAGCCGAACGGGGACAGGGGGCGATTCGGCTATGGCTACACCTTC	CAISEPNGDRGRFGYGYTF
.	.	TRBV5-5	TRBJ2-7	TGTGCCAGCAGCTTCGAGGGGTACGAGCAGTACTTC	CASSFEGYEQYF
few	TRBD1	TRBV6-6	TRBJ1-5	TGTGCCAGCATGAGGCAGGGGGTACATCAGCCCCAGCATTTT	CASMRQGVHQPQHF
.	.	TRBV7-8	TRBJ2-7	TGTGCCAGCAGCTCATCACAGTACAGGGCCAGAGGGGAGGACTTC	CASSSSQYRARGEDF
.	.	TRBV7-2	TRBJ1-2	TGTGCCAGCACCCTCCCGGGGGGGGCGAGGGGCTACACCTTC	CASTLPGGARGYTF
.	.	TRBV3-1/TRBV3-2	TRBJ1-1	TGTGCCAGTCGTAAATTCGGGCAGCCGAACACTGAAGCTTTCTTT	CASRKFGQPNTEAFF
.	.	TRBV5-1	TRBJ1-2	TGCGCCAGCAGCCGGGGACAACATGACTATGGCTACACCTTC	CASSRGQHDYGYTF
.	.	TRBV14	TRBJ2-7	TGTGCCAGCAGCCAACAGGGGTCAACCTACGAGCAGTACTTC	CASSQQGSTYEQYF
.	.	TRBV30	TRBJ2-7	TGTGCCTGGCTCCCCCCGGGTGGACTCCTCGAGCAGTACTTC	CAWLPPGGLLEQYF
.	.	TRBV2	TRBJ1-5	TGTGCCAGCATCAATGAGAGGGGTAATCAGCCCCAGCATTTT	CASINERGNQPQHF
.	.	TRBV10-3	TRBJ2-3	TGTGCCATCTCGCGACTAGGGACAGATACGCAGTATTTT	CAISRLGTDTQYF
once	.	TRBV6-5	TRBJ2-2	TGTGCCAGCCTCCGGGGGCCGGGCACCGGGGAGCTGTTTTTT	CASLRGPGTGELFF
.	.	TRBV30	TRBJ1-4	TGTGCCGGTCGGGGAACTAATGAAAAACTGTTTTTT	CAGRGTNEKLFF
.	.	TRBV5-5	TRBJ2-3	TGTGCCAGCAGCCGAGGCGCTAGCAGAGATACGCAGTATTTT	CASSRGASRDTQYF
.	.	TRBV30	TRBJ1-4	TGTGCCTCCCAAAGCGTCCCTGGGGAAAAACTGTTTTTT	CASQSVPGEKLFF
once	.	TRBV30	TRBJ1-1	TGTGCCTGGAGTGTCGCAGGGAACACTGAAGCTTTCTTT	CAWSVAGNTEAFF
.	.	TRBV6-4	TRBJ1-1	TGTGCCAGCCGAAGGGACACTTACACTGAAGCTTTCTTT	CASRRDTYTEAFF
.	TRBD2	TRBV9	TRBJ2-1	TGTGCCAGCAGCGTCCGCGGGGGGGCCATGAATGAGCAGTTCTTC	CASSVRGGAMNEQFF
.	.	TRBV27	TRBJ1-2	TGTGCCAGCAGTTCCCAGACTAACTATGGCTACACCTTC	CASSSQTNYGYTF
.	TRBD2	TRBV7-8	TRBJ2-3	TGTGCCAGCAGCCCGGAAGCGGGACCCGCCCCAGATACGCAGTATTTT	CASSPEAGPAPDTQYF
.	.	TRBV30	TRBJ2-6	TGTGCCTGGACAAGCTCTGGGGCCAACGTCCTGACTTTC	CAWTSSGANVLTF
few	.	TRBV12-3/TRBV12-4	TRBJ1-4	TGTGCCAGCAGTTTAGGTTTACAGGGTACGTTTTTT	CASSLGLQGTFF
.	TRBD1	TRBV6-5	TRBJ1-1	TGTGCCAGCAGTTACTCGGGACAGCCGAACACTGAAGCTTTCTTT	CASSYSGQPNTEAFF
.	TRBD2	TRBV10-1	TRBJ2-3	TGCGCCAGTAGACGCGGGGGGGCCTCCACAGATACGCAGTATTTT	CASRRGGASTDTQYF
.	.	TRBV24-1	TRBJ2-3	TGTGCCACCAGTGACAAGACAGGGAGGGCGCAGTATTTT	CATSDKTGRAQYF
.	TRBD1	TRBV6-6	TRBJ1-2	TGTGCCAGCAGGGACAGGGAGAAACCTAACTATGGCTACACCTTC	CASRDREKPNYGYTF
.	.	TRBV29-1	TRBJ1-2	TGCAGCGTTGAACTTAGTGGGGGGCAAGGGTATGGCTACACCTTC	CSVELSGGQGYGYTF
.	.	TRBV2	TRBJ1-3	TGTGCCAGTACAGGCGTTGCTGGAAACACCATATATTTT	CASTGVAGNTIYF
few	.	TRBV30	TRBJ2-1	TGTGCCTGGAGAGACCCGTGGCCGAGGGGGGGAACTCTCTACAATGAGCAGTTCTTC	CAWRDPWPRGGTLYNEQFF
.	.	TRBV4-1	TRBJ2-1	TGCGCCAGCAGCCAAGACGACAGGTTCAACTACAATGAGCAGTTCTTC	CASSQDDRFNYNEQFF
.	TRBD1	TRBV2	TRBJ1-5	TGTGCCAGCCGGGACAGGTCTGTAATGCAGCCCCAGCATTTT	CASRDRSVMQPQHF
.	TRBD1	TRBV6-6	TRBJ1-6	TGTGCCAGCAGGGAGTGGGTGGGGACAGGGCGGTCAGCCCTCCACTTT	CASREWVGTGRSALHF
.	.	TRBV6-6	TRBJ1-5	TGTGCCAGCAGCAGTATTGGGCAGCCCCAGCATTTT	CASSSIGQPQHF
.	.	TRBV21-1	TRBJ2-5	TGTGCCAGCAGCAAACAGAGCGATCAACAGAATATCAGGGAGACCCAGTACTTC	CASSKQSDQQNIRETQYF
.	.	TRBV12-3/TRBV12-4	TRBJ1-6	TGTGCCAGCAGTTTAAACGCCCCCCTCCACTTT	CASSLNAPLHF
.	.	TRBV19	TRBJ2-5	TGTGCCAGTAGTCAGCCAGGGATAGGGACCCAGTACTTC	CASSQPGIGTQYF